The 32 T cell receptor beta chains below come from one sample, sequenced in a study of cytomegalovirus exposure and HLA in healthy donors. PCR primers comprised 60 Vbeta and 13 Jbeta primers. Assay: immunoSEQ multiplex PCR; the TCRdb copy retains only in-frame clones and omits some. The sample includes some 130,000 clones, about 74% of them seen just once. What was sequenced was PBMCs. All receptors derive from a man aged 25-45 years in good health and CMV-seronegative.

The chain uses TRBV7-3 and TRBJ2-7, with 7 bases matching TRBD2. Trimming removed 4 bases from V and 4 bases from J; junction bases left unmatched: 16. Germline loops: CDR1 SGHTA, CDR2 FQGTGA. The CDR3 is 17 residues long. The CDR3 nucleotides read TGTGCCAGCAGCTCCACCCTAGCGGAGCTGACACATTACGAGCAGTACTTC. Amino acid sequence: CASSSTLAELTHYEQYF.

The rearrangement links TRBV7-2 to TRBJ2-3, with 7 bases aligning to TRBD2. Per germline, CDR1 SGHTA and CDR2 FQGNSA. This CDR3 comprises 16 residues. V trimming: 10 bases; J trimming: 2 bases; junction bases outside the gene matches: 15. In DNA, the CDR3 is TGTGCCACCCTCGGGCTAGCGGACTTCCTCACAGATACGCAGTATTTT. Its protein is CATLGLADFLTDTQYF. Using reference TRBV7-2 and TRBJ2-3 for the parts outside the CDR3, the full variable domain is GAGVSQSPSNKVTEKGKDVELRCDPISGHTALYWYRQSLGQGLEFLIYFQGNSAPDKSGLPSDRFSAERTGGSVSTLTIQRTQQEDSAVYLCATLGLADFLTDTQYFGPGTRLTVL.

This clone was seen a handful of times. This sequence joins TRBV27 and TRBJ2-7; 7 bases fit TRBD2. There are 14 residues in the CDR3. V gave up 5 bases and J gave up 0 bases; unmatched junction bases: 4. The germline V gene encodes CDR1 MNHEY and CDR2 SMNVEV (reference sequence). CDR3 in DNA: TGTGCCAGCAGTGGGGCTAGCGGCTCCTACGAGCAGTACTTC. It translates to CASSGASGSYEQYF.

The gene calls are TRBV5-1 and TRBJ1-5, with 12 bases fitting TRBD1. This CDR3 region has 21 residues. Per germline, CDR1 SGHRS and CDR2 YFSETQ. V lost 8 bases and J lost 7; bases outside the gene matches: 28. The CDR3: CARGYKSPPPWGQGARQPQHF. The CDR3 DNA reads TGCGCCAGGGGGTATAAGAGCCCCCCACCGTGGGGACAGGGGGCGAGGCAGCCCCAGCATTTT.

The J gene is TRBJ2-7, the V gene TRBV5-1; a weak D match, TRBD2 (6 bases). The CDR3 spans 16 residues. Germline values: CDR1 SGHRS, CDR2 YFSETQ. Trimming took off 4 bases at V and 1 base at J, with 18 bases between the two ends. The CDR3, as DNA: TGCGCCAGCAGCCCCCAGCTAGCGAGACGATCCTACGAGCAGTACTTC. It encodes CASSPQLARRSYEQYF.

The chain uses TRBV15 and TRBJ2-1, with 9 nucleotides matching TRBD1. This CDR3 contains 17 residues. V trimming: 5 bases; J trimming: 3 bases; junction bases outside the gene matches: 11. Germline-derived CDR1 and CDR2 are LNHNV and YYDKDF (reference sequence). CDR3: CATSRSVGTGIYNEQFF. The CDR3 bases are TGTGCCACCAGCCGTTCTGTCGGGACAGGGATCTACAATGAGCAGTTCTTC. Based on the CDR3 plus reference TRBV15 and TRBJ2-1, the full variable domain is DAMVIQNPRYQVTQFGKPVTLSCSQTLNHNVMYWYQQKSSQAPKLLFHYYDKDFNNEADTPDNFQSRRPNTSFCFLDIRSPGLGDTAMYLCATSRSVGTGIYNEQFFGPGTRLTVL.

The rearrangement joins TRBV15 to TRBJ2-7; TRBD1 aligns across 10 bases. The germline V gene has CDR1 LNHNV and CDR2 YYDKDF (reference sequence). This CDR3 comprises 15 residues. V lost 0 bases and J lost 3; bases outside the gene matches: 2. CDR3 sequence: CATSRDRDRGYEQYF. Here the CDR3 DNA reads TGTGCCACCAGCAGAGATAGGGACAGGGGCTACGAGCAGTACTTC.

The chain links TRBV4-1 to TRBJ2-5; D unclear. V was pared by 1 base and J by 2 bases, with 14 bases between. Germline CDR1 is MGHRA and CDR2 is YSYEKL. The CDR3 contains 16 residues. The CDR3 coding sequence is TGCGCCAGCAGCCAAGTCGCAGGCCAAGTTCAAGAGACCCAGTACTTC. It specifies CASSQVAGQVQETQYF.

The CDR3 loop reads CATSSDRGTQYF. CDR3 sequence (DNA): TGTGCCACCAGCAGCGACAGGGGGACACAGTATTTT. The chain uses TRBV15 and TRBJ2-3; 9 bases fit TRBD1. Germline V gene sequence: CDR1 LNHNV, CDR2 YYDKDF (reference sequence). This CDR3 spans 12 amino acids. The J segment lost 12 bases and the V segment lost 3 bases, leaving 4 bases of the junction unmatched.

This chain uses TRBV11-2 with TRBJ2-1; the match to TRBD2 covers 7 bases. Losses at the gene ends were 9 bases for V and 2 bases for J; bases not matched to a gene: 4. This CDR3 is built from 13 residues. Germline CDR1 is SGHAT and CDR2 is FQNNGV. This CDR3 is CARSSGPYNEQFF. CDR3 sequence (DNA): TGTGCCAGATCTAGCGGACCCTACAATGAGCAGTTCTTC.

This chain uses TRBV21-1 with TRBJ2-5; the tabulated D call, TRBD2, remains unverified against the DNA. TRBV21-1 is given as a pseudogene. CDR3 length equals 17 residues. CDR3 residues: CASSKGGLAGGPETQYF. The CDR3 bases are TGTGCCAGCAGCAAAGGGGGACTAGCGGGAGGGCCAGAGACCCAGTACTTC.

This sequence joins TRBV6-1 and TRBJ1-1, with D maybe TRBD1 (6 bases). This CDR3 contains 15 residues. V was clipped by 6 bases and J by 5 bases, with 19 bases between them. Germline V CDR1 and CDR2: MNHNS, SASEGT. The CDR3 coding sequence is TGTGCCAGCAGCGCGGTTCAAGGGGGTGGTACTGAAGCTTTCTTT. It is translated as CASSAVQGGGTEAFF.

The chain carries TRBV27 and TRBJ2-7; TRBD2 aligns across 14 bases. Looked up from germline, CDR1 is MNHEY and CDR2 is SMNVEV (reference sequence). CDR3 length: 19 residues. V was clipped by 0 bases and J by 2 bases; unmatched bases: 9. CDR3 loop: CASSLSFGTSGRPAYEQYF. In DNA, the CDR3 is TGTGCCAGCAGTTTATCCTTTGGGACTAGCGGGAGACCCGCCTACGAGCAGTACTTC.

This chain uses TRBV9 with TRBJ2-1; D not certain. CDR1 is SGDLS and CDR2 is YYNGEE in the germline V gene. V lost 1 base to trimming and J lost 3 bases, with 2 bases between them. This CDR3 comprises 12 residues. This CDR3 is CASSVHYNEQFF. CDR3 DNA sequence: TGTGCCAGCAGCGTACACTACAATGAGCAGTTCTTC.

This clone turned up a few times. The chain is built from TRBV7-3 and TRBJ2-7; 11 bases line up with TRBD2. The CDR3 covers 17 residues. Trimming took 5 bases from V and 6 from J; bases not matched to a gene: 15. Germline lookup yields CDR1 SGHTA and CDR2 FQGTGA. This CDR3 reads CASSGGTSGPSRGEQYF. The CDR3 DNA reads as TGTGCCAGCAGCGGAGGGACTAGCGGACCCTCCCGAGGCGAGCAGTACTTC.

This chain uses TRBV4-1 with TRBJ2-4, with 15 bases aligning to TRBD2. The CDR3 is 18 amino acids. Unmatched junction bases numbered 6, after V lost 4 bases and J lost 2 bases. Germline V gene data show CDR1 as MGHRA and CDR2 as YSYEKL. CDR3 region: CASSRGLAGGPSKNIQYF. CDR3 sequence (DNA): TGCGCCAGCAGCCGGGGACTAGCGGGAGGCCCTTCCAAAAACATTCAGTACTTC.

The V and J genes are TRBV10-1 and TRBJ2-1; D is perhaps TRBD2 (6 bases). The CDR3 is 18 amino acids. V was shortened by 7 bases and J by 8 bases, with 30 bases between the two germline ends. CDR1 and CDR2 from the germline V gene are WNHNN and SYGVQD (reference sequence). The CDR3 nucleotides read TGCGCCAGCACGTTAACCCCCGGGACGGCTGCGGAGGGCGATGAGCAGTTCTTC. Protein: CASTLTPGTAAEGDEQFF.

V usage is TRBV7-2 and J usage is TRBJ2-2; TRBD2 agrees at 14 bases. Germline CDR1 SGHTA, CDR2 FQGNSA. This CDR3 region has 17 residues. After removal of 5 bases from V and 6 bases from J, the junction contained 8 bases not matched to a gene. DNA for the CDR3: TGTGCCAGCAGCACAGGGACTAGCGGGAGTAATTCCGGGGAGCTGTTTTTT. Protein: CASSTGTSGSNSGELFF.

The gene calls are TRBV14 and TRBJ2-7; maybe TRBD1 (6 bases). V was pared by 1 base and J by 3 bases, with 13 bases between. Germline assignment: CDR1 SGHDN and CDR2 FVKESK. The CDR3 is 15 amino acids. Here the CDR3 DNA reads TGTGCCAGCAGCCAAGTCCTACAGGGACACTACGAGCAGTACTTC. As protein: CASSQVLQGHYEQYF. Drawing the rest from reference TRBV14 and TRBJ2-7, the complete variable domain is EAGVTQFPSHSVIEKGQTVTLRCDPISGHDNLYWYRRVMGKEIKFLLHFVKESKQDESGMPNNRFLAERTGGTYSTLKVQPAELEDSGVYFCASSQVLQGHYEQYFGPGTRLTVT.

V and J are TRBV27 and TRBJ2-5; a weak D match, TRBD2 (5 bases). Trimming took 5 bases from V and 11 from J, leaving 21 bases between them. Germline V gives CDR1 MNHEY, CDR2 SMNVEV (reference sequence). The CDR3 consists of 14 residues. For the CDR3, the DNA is TGTGCCAGCAGTAAACCTAGCCTGGGCGGAGAGCAGTACTTC. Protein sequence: CASSKPSLGGEQYF.

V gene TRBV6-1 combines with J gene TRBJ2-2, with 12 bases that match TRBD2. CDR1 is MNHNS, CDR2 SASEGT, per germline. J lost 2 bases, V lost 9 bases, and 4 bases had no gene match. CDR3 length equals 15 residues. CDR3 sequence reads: CASGLAGYNTGELFF. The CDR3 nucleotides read TGTGCCAGTGGACTAGCGGGATATAACACCGGGGAGCTGTTTTTT.

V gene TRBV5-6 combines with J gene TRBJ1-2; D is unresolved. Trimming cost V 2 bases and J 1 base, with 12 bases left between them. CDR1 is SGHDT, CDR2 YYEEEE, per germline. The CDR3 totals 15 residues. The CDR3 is CASSFGQNLNYGYTF. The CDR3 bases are TGTGCCAGCAGCTTTGGGCAGAACCTTAACTATGGCTACACCTTC.

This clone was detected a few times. The CDR3 is CASSASLRGYSTDTQYF. The CDR3 region has the DNA TGTGCCAGCAGTGCCTCATTACGGGGGTATAGCACAGATACGCAGTATTTT. The rearrangement joins TRBV28 to TRBJ2-3; TRBD2 might be the D (6 bases). This CDR3 is built from 17 residues. V lost 5 bases to trimming and J lost 0 bases, with 18 bases between them. Per the germline V gene, CDR1 is MDHEN and CDR2 is SYDVKM.

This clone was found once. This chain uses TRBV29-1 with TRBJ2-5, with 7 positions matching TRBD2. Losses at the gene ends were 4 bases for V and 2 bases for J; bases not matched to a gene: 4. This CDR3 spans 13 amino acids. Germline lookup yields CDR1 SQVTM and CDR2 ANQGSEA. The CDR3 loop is CSVVAGGQETQYF. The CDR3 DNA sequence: TGCAGCGTTGTAGCGGGCGGACAAGAGACCCAGTACTTC.

This CDR3 is CASSQADRERGQFF. The CDR3 DNA follows: TGCGCCAGCAGCCAAGCGGACAGGGAAAGGGGGCAGTTCTTC. The chain combines TRBV4-1 with TRBJ2-1; TRBD1 aligns across 8 bases. The CDR3 runs 14 residues. Germline assignment: CDR1 MGHRA and CDR2 YSYEKL. The V gene end was trimmed by 1 base and the J gene end by 12 bases; junction bases not matched to a gene: 8.

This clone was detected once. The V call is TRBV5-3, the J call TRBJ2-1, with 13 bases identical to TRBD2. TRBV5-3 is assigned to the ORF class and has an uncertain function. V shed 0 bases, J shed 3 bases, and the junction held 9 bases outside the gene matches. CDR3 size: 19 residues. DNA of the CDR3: TGTGCCAGAAGCTTGGCGGCGGGGGGACTAGCGGGGATCTACAATGAGCAGTTCTTC. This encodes CARSLAAGGLAGIYNEQFF.

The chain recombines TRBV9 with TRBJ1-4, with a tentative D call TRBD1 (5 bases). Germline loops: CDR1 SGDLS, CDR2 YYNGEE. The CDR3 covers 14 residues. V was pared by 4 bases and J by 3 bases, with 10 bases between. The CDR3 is CASSRDRANEKLFF. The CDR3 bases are TGTGCCAGCAGCAGAGACAGAGCTAATGAAAAACTGTTTTTT.

CDR3 loop: CASSRDRGQASTGELFF. In DNA form, the CDR3 reads TGTGCCAGCAGCCGGGACAGGGGGCAGGCGAGCACCGGGGAGCTGTTTTTT. V is TRBV25-1 and J is TRBJ2-2, with 12 bases identical to TRBD1. The ends lost 6 bases at V and 4 bases at J; junction bases unmatched: 9. There are 17 residues in the CDR3. The germline CDR1 and CDR2 sequences are MGHDK and SYGVNS.

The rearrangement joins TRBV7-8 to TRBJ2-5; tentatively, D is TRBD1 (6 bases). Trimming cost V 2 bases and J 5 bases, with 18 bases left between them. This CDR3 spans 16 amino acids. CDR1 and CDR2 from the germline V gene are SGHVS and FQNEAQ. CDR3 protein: CASSLSSVTGFETQYF. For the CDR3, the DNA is TGTGCCAGCAGCTTATCATCAGTAACAGGGTTCGAGACCCAGTACTTC.

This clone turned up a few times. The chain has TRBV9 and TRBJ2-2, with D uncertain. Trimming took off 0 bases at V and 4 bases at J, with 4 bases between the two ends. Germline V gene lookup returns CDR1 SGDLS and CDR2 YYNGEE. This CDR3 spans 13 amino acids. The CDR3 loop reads CASSVATTGELFF. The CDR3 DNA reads TGTGCCAGCAGCGTAGCTACCACCGGGGAGCTGTTTTTT.

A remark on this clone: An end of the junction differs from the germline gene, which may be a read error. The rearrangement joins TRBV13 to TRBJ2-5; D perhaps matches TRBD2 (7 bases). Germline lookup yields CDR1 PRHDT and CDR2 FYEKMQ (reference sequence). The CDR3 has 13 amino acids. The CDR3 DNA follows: TGTGCCAGCAGTTCGGGGGGCCAAGAGGCCCAGTACTTC. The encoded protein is CASSSGGQEAQYF.

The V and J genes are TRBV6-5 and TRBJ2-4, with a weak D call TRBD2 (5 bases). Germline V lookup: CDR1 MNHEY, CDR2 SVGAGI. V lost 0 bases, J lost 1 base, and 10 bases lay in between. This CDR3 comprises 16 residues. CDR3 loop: CASSYSARGAKNIQYF. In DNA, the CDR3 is TGTGCCAGCAGTTACTCCGCTCGAGGGGCCAAAAACATTCAGTACTTC.